A selection of T cell receptor beta chains follows, all from one sample in a study of siplizumab effects on memory and regulatory T cells. Some clones are missing from TCRdb's copy, which holds only in-frame ones; the method was immunoSEQ multiplex PCR. The table lists tens of thousands of clones, 95% to 98% of them singletons. The sample was naive CD8+ T cells sorted from blood. The receptors derive from a human donor in good health. CDR3s include the opening cysteine and the closing phenylalanine or tryptophan. The order of the fields is D gene, J gene, V gene, clone size, CDR3 protein, CDR3 DNA. D genes are given only for firm matches. The size of a clone is reported for some rows only, either as once, few or many, or as a class for expanded clones.

d_gene: TRBD2
j_gene: TRBJ2-4
v_gene: TRBV7-9
abundance: .
CDR3aa: CASSPIAGLSKNIQYF
CDR3nt: TGTGCCAGCAGCCCGATAGCGGGGTTATCCAAAAACATTCAGTACTTC

d_gene: .
j_gene: TRBJ2-1
v_gene: TRBV6-5
abundance: once
CDR3aa: CASRQLTNEQFF
CDR3nt: TGTGCCAGCAGGCAATTAACTAATGAGCAGTTCTTC

d_gene: TRBD1
j_gene: TRBJ1-4
v_gene: TRBV5-4
abundance: .
CDR3aa: CASSLGQGGDEKLFF
CDR3nt: TGTGCCAGCAGCTTGGGACAGGGTGGGGATGAAAAACTGTTTTTT

d_gene: .
j_gene: TRBJ2-7
v_gene: TRBV5-1
abundance: .
CDR3aa: CASSLAGYSYEQYF
CDR3nt: TGCGCCAGCAGCTTGGCAGGTTACTCCTACGAGCAGTACTTC

d_gene: .
j_gene: TRBJ2-3
v_gene: TRBV7-6
abundance: .
CDR3aa: CASSLEVLEGENTDTQYF
CDR3nt: TGTGCCAGCAGCTTAGAGGTGCTAGAGGGGGAGAACACAGATACGCAGTATTTT

d_gene: .
j_gene: TRBJ2-5
v_gene: TRBV9
abundance: .
CDR3aa: CASSVVPEQETQYF
CDR3nt: TGTGCCAGCAGCGTAGTGCCGGAGCAAGAGACCCAGTACTTC

d_gene: TRBD2
j_gene: TRBJ2-1
v_gene: TRBV7-6
abundance: .
CDR3aa: CASSPRPSGGEFF
CDR3nt: TGTGCCAGCAGCCCCCGGCCTAGCGGGGGGGAGTTCTTC

d_gene: .
j_gene: TRBJ2-7
v_gene: TRBV5-5
abundance: .
CDR3aa: CASSFYGRDGTYEQYF
CDR3nt: TGTGCCAGCAGCTTTTACGGTCGGGACGGGACCTACGAGCAGTACTTC

d_gene: .
j_gene: TRBJ2-7
v_gene: TRBV11-1
abundance: .
CDR3aa: CASSLENTGTYEQYF
CDR3nt: TGTGCCAGCAGCTTAGAGAATACAGGCACCTACGAGCAGTACTTC

d_gene: .
j_gene: TRBJ1-2
v_gene: TRBV7-2
abundance: .
CDR3aa: CASSLEASYGYTF
CDR3nt: TGTGCCAGCAGCTTAGAGGCCTCCTATGGCTACACCTTC

d_gene: .
j_gene: TRBJ2-7
v_gene: TRBV6-1
abundance: .
CDR3aa: CASEPDRSYEQYF
CDR3nt: TGTGCCAGCGAGCCTGACCGCTCCTACGAGCAGTACTTC

d_gene: TRBD2
j_gene: TRBJ2-5
v_gene: TRBV9
abundance: .
CDR3aa: CASSARAGGVQETQYF
CDR3nt: TGTGCCAGCAGCGCCAGAGCGGGGGGGGTCCAAGAGACCCAGTACTTC

d_gene: TRBD2
j_gene: TRBJ2-7
v_gene: TRBV19
abundance: .
CDR3aa: CASSIELAGLYEQYF
CDR3nt: TGTGCCAGTAGTATAGAGCTAGCGGGGCTCTACGAGCAGTACTTC

d_gene: TRBD1
j_gene: TRBJ2-7
v_gene: TRBV5-4
abundance: .
CDR3aa: CASSRVTGGGDEQYF
CDR3nt: TGTGCCAGCAGCCGTGTGACAGGGGGCGGAGACGAGCAGTACTTC

d_gene: .
j_gene: TRBJ2-7
v_gene: TRBV2
abundance: .
CDR3aa: CASSLDSEYEQYF
CDR3nt: TGTGCCAGCAGTCTGGACAGCGAGTACGAGCAGTACTTC

d_gene: .
j_gene: TRBJ1-1
v_gene: TRBV19
abundance: .
CDR3aa: CASSMGPSVGTEAFF
CDR3nt: TGTGCCAGTAGTATGGGGCCTTCCGTAGGTACTGAAGCTTTCTTT

d_gene: .
j_gene: TRBJ2-7
v_gene: TRBV19
abundance: .
CDR3aa: CASSELGYEQYF
CDR3nt: TGTGCCAGTAGTGAATTGGGCTACGAGCAGTACTTC

d_gene: .
j_gene: TRBJ2-1
v_gene: TRBV14
abundance: .
CDR3aa: CASSQLGGAGDEQFF
CDR3nt: TGTGCCAGCAGCCAATTGGGGGGGGCCGGCGATGAGCAGTTCTTC

d_gene: TRBD2
j_gene: TRBJ2-7
v_gene: TRBV19
abundance: .
CDR3aa: CASSISSGGTYEQYF
CDR3nt: TGTGCCAGTAGTATATCTAGCGGGGGGACTTACGAGCAGTACTTC

d_gene: .
j_gene: TRBJ2-2
v_gene: TRBV4-2
abundance: .
CDR3aa: CASSQDSAGSLTGELFF
CDR3nt: TGTGCCAGCAGCCAAGATAGCGCAGGGTCGTTAACCGGGGAGCTGTTTTTT

d_gene: .
j_gene: TRBJ1-2
v_gene: TRBV28
abundance: .
CDR3aa: CASSLSLLGGYTF
CDR3nt: TGTGCCAGCAGTTTAAGTCTCCTTGGTGGCTACACCTTC

d_gene: .
j_gene: TRBJ2-5
v_gene: TRBV6-5
abundance: .
CDR3aa: CASSPYRGGETQYF
CDR3nt: TGTGCCAGCAGTCCGTACAGGGGAGGGGAGACCCAGTACTTC

d_gene: TRBD2
j_gene: TRBJ2-5
v_gene: TRBV27
abundance: once
CDR3aa: CASSHHAGGPETQYF
CDR3nt: TGTGCCAGCAGTCACCACGCGGGGGGGCCGGAGACCCAGTACTTC

d_gene: TRBD1
j_gene: TRBJ2-3
v_gene: TRBV7-9
abundance: .
CDR3aa: CASSPTGTGSDTQYF
CDR3nt: TGTGCCAGCAGCCCTACCGGGACAGGGTCAGATACGCAGTATTTT

d_gene: .
j_gene: TRBJ1-6
v_gene: TRBV6-5
abundance: few
CDR3aa: CAGSSGPGSPLHF
CDR3nt: TGTGCCGGATCCTCCGGGCCCGGCTCACCCCTCCACTTT

d_gene: .
j_gene: TRBJ1-1
v_gene: TRBV7-9
abundance: .
CDR3aa: CASSLLAGTEAFF
CDR3nt: TGTGCCAGCAGCTTATTGGCAGGCACTGAAGCTTTCTTT

d_gene: .
j_gene: TRBJ2-1
v_gene: TRBV27
abundance: .
CDR3aa: CASSLSSRNEQFF
CDR3nt: TGTGCCAGCAGTTTATCGTCTCGCAATGAGCAGTTCTTC

d_gene: .
j_gene: TRBJ2-2
v_gene: TRBV5-1
abundance: .
CDR3aa: CASSSDAGSANTGELFF
CDR3nt: TGCGCCAGCAGCTCTGACGCCGGCAGCGCGAACACCGGGGAGCTGTTTTTT

d_gene: .
j_gene: TRBJ1-6
v_gene: TRBV13
abundance: .
CDR3aa: CASSYLGQGGPALHF
CDR3nt: TGTGCCAGCAGCTACCTCGGACAAGGGGGTCCGGCGCTCCACTTT

d_gene: .
j_gene: TRBJ1-4
v_gene: TRBV30
abundance: .
CDR3aa: CAWSEIGEKLFF
CDR3nt: TGTGCCTGGAGTGAGATCGGGGAAAAACTGTTTTTT

d_gene: .
j_gene: TRBJ2-7
v_gene: TRBV5-1
abundance: .
CDR3aa: CASSTDLRDEQYF
CDR3nt: TGCGCCAGCAGCACCGACCTAAGGGACGAGCAGTACTTC

d_gene: TRBD1
j_gene: TRBJ2-7
v_gene: TRBV19
abundance: .
CDR3aa: CASSNRGLDEQYF
CDR3nt: TGTGCCAGTAGTAACAGGGGGCTAGACGAGCAGTACTTC

d_gene: .
j_gene: TRBJ2-2
v_gene: TRBV19
abundance: .
CDR3aa: CASSIRTAGELFF
CDR3nt: TGTGCCAGTAGTATCAGGACAGCCGGGGAGCTGTTTTTT

d_gene: .
j_gene: TRBJ1-3
v_gene: TRBV13
abundance: .
CDR3aa: CASRDRSLSENTIYF
CDR3nt: TGTGCCAGCAGGGATCGGTCTCTCTCGGAAAACACCATATATTTT

d_gene: TRBD1
j_gene: TRBJ1-4
v_gene: TRBV4-1
abundance: .
CDR3aa: CASSPDREGEKLFF
CDR3nt: TGCGCCAGCAGCCCCGACAGGGAGGGTGAAAAACTGTTTTTT

d_gene: .
j_gene: TRBJ2-7
v_gene: TRBV6-6
abundance: .
CDR3aa: CASSPRVGGYYEQYF
CDR3nt: TGTGCCAGCAGCCCCCGGGTAGGGGGGTACTACGAGCAGTACTTC

d_gene: .
j_gene: TRBJ2-3
v_gene: TRBV21-1
abundance: once
CDR3aa: CASSKEGRLVKADTQYF
CDR3nt: TGTGCCAGCAGCAAAGAGGGCAGGCTTGTCAAGGCGGATACGCAGTATTTT

d_gene: .
j_gene: TRBJ2-2
v_gene: TRBV4-3
abundance: .
CDR3aa: CASSQDRGETTGELFF
CDR3nt: TGCGCCAGCAGCCAAGATAGGGGGGAGACAACCGGGGAGCTGTTTTTT